The 14 T cell receptor beta chains in this list originate from one sample, sequenced in a study of blood T cell repertoires in COVID-19. Generated by immunoSEQ multiplex PCR, the TCRdb table keeps only in-frame clones and is missing some. The sample shows around 120,000 clones, under 95% of them seen only once. The specimen sequenced was peripheral blood. Receptor source: a man aged 45-60 years with active COVID-19.

J is TRBJ2-3 and V is TRBV7-9; 13 bases map to TRBD2. The CDR3 consists of 19 residues. V shed 2 bases and J 4 bases; nucleotides not matched to a gene: 12. Germline V gives CDR1 SEHNR, CDR2 FQNEAQ (reference sequence). CDR3 residues: CASSLLFGTSGTLPDTQYF. Written as DNA, the CDR3 is TGTGCCAGCAGCTTACTGTTCGGGACTAGCGGGACTCTACCAGATACGCAGTATTTT.

The chain couples TRBV15 to TRBJ1-4, with 7 bases fitting TRBD1. The CDR3 has 17 residues. Germline V lookup: CDR1 LNHNV, CDR2 YYDKDF (reference sequence). Trimming removed 3 bases from V and 7 bases from J; junction bases left unmatched: 14. In DNA form, the CDR3 reads TGTGCCACCAGCAGGGGGGGACAGTCTAGGTTTAGTGAAAAACTGTTTTTT. It encodes CATSRGGQSRFSEKLFF.

The chain joins TRBV18 to TRBJ2-3; D might be TRBD2 (6 bases). The CDR3 is 18 amino acids. Germline V gene data show CDR1 as KGHSH and CDR2 as LQKENI. The V end lost 6 bases, the J end lost 3 bases, and 25 bases lay between the germline ends. The CDR3 DNA reads TGTGCCAGCTCGAATCAGGGTAGCGGTCTCAAGGGAACAGATACGCAGTATTTT. As protein: CASSNQGSGLKGTDTQYF.

The chain employs TRBV12-1 and TRBJ2-3; the DNA was not used to check the table's D call, TRBD2. TRBV12-1 is annotated as a pseudogene. There are 11 residues in the CDR3. The CDR3 nucleotides read TGTGCCAGCAACTCAAGGAGGGCACAGTATTTT. Residues: CASNSRRAQYF.

The V call is TRBV15, the J call TRBJ1-5; no clear D gene. The CDR3 runs to 15 residues. Trimming pared 3 bases from V and 4 bases from J, leaving 13 bases between. Germline CDR1 LNHNV, CDR2 YYDKDF (reference sequence). CDR3 nucleotide sequence: TGTGCCACCAGCAGTCCCAGACGGGGAAATCAGCCCCAGCATTTT. This sequence encodes CATSSPRRGNQPQHF.

The CDR3 region is CASSLLQGAYNEQFF. CDR3 DNA sequence: TGTGCCAGCAGTCTTTTACAGGGAGCCTACAATGAGCAGTTCTTC. The rearrangement uses TRBV6-5 and TRBJ2-1; TRBD1 might be the D (6 bases). Germline CDR1 reads MNHEY; CDR2 reads SVGAGI. The length of the CDR3 is 15 residues. The ends were cut back, 5 bases at V and 2 bases at J, with 13 bases in the middle.

The gene calls are TRBV5-4 and TRBJ1-2; 9 bases are shared with TRBD1. The CDR3 contains 15 residues. The germline V gene encodes CDR1 SGHNT and CDR2 YYREEE (reference sequence). V shed 4 bases and J 7 bases; nucleotides not matched to a gene: 11. DNA of the CDR3: TGTGCCAGCAGCACGAGGACAGGGGCGCGCGGTGGCTACACCTTC. Protein product: CASSTRTGARGGYTF. Based on the CDR3 plus reference TRBV5-4 and TRBJ1-2, the full variable domain is ETGVTQSPTHLIKTRGQQVTLRCSSQSGHNTVSWYQQALGQGPQFIFQYYREEENGRGNFPPRFSGLQFPNYSSELNVNALELDDSALYLCASSTRTGARGGYTFGSGTRLTVV.

This rearrangement joins TRBV11-3 to TRBJ1-1; TRBD1 might be the D (6 bases). The CDR3 runs 13 residues. Germline V gives CDR1 SGHNT, CDR2 YENEEA. V was pared by 6 bases and J by 1 base, with 9 bases between. The CDR3 loop reads CASRRQANTEAFF. CDR3 in DNA: TGTGCCAGCAGAAGACAGGCGAACACTGAAGCTTTCTTT.

V gene TRBV3-1 (or the pseudogene TRBV3-2) combines with J gene TRBJ1-5; no clear D gene. The germline V gene encodes CDR1 LGHDT and CDR2 YNNKEL (reference sequence). CDR3 size: 13 residues. Trimming took off 1 base at V and 5 bases at J, with 6 bases between the two ends. The CDR3 nucleotides read TGTGCCAGCAGCCAAGCGGGGTATCAGCCCCAGCATTTT. Translation: CASSQAGYQPQHF.

Here the CDR3 reads CASSSTGTGISEQFF. For the CDR3, the DNA is TGTGCCAGCAGCTCAACCGGGACAGGGATTTCTGAGCAGTTCTTC. The chain links TRBV5-4 to TRBJ2-1; 9 bases align to TRBD1. The trim removed 3 bases at V and 9 bases at J, leaving 10 bases unmatched. CDR3 length: 15 amino acids. Germline V gene lookup returns CDR1 SGHNT and CDR2 YYREEE (reference sequence).

V is TRBV19 and J is TRBJ2-1, with D possibly TRBD2 on 6 matching bases. The CDR3 loop spans 14 amino acids. Germline V gives CDR1 LNHDA, CDR2 SQIVND (reference sequence). V was pared by 6 bases and J by 4 bases, with 13 bases between. This CDR3 reads CASSHGGPYNEQFF. The DNA for the CDR3 is TGTGCCAGTAGCCACGGGGGACCTTACAATGAGCAGTTCTTC.

The chain employs TRBV6-5 and TRBJ1-5, with D possibly being TRBD1 (5 bases). V lost 6 bases to trimming and J lost 4 bases, with 10 bases between them. Germline lookup yields CDR1 MNHEY and CDR2 SVGAGI. The CDR3 contains 13 residues. CDR3 residues: CASSRQQNQPQHF. CDR3 coding DNA: TGTGCCAGCAGCCGACAGCAGAATCAGCCCCAGCATTTT.

For the CDR3, the DNA is TGTGCCAGCAGCTTAGGAGAGAACACTGAAGCTTTCTTT. Protein: CASSLGENTEAFF. The rearrangement uses TRBV7-9 and TRBJ1-1; D is unclear. The CDR3 is made up of 13 amino acids. The ends were cut back, 1 base at V and 1 base at J, with 4 bases in the middle. Germline values: CDR1 SEHNR, CDR2 FQNEAQ (reference sequence).

J is TRBJ1-2 and V is TRBV7-8; 8 bases agree with TRBD1. CDR1 and CDR2 (germline): SGHVS, FQNEAQ. The trim removed 5 bases at V and 8 bases at J, leaving 4 bases unmatched. This CDR3 is built from 12 residues. CDR3 sequence (DNA): TGTGCCAGCAGCGACAGGGGCCGGGGCTACACCTTC. Protein sequence: CASSDRGRGYTF.